What follows are 14 T cell receptor beta chains derived from one specimen sequenced in a study of shared clonotypes between healthy human individuals. The method was immunoSEQ multiplex PCR; TCRdb's version includes in-frame clones alone and lacks a portion of them. The data contain 950,000 to 1,200,000 clones, approximately 77% of them singletons. The sample consisted of memory CD4+ T cells from PBMCs. As to subset: CD45RA-negative fraction. Receptors originate from a young man in good health. Some clones in this sample may be carry-over from other donors' samples.

The CDR3, as DNA: TGTGCCAGCAGTGCCCTACAGGGGTCCAAGACCCAGTACTTC. It codes for CASSALQGSKTQYF. This chain uses TRBV25-1 with TRBJ2-5, with 7 bases lining up with TRBD1. J gave up 6 bases and V 4 bases, and 8 bases lay outside the gene matches. CDR3 length: 14 amino acids. The germline gives CDR1 MGHDK, CDR2 SYGVNS.

Only a few counts were recorded for this clone. CDR3 bases: TGCGCCAGCAGCCAATTAGTGGGGGCTGAGGGCTACACCTTC. Amino acids: CASSQLVGAEGYTF. The J gene is TRBJ1-2, the V gene TRBV4-1; TRBD1 might be the D (6 bases). The CDR3 spans 14 residues. V dropped 2 bases and J dropped 8 bases, with 15 bases sitting between them. In germline, CDR1 is MGHRA, CDR2 YSYEKL.

A remark on this clone: The sample has other DNA sequences that encode this CDR3 too. The rearrangement joins TRBV4-3 to TRBJ2-7; 8 nucleotides agree with TRBD2. V was clipped by 3 bases and J by 2 bases; unmatched bases: 6. CDR1 LGHNA and CDR2 YSLEER come from the germline V gene. The CDR3 spans 15 residues. The CDR3 bases are TGCGCCAGCAGCCAGGAATTAGCGGGAACCTACGAGCAGTACTTC. This encodes CASSQELAGTYEQYF.

This clone was seen just once. This sequence joins TRBV9 and TRBJ2-7; D is ambiguous. CDR1 and CDR2 (germline): SGDLS, YYNGEE. V lost 5 bases, J lost 5 bases, and 14 bases lay in between. The CDR3 sequence is 13 residues long. The CDR3 protein is CASSREDSHEQYF. The CDR3 DNA sequence: TGTGCCAGCAGTCGAGAAGACTCACACGAGCAGTACTTC.

This chain uses TRBV2 with TRBJ2-3, with 13 bases aligning to TRBD2. From germline, CDR1 is SNHLY and CDR2 FYNNEI. Germline trimming cut 6 bases from V and 6 bases from J; bases unmatched to any gene: 6. The CDR3 totals 15 residues. CDR3 loop: CASSELAGGLDTQYF. CDR3 bases: TGTGCCAGCAGCGAACTAGCGGGAGGGTTGGATACGCAGTATTTT.

This chain joins TRBV5-1 and TRBJ2-4; 8 positions agree with TRBD1. From germline, CDR1 is SGHRS and CDR2 YFSETQ. V was clipped by 2 bases and J by 9 bases; unmatched bases: 7. The CDR3 extends over 14 amino acids. The CDR3 reads CASSLSGGMVIQYF. The CDR3 DNA sequence: TGCGCCAGCAGCTTATCAGGGGGCATGGTCATTCAGTACTTC.

This clone occurred once. The chain couples TRBV5-4 to TRBJ1-4; the match to TRBD1 covers 10 bases. The V segment lost 7 bases and the J segment 7 bases; nucleotides outside the gene matches: 10. Germline CDR1 and CDR2: SGHNT and YYREEE (reference sequence). This CDR3 is built from 15 residues. This CDR3 is CASSTGGAEGEKLFF. CDR3 coding DNA: TGTGCCAGCTCGACAGGGGGCGCTGAAGGTGAAAAACTGTTTTTT.

This clone was seen at least ten times. This rearrangement joins TRBV11-2 to TRBJ2-7; 12 nucleotides line up with TRBD2. Per germline, CDR1 SGHAT and CDR2 FQNNGV. Trimming removed 2 bases from V and 4 bases from J; junction bases left unmatched: 3. This CDR3 has 15 amino acids. Here the CDR3 reads CASSLRLAGGYEQYF. The CDR3 bases are TGTGCCAGCAGCTTAAGGCTAGCGGGAGGGTACGAGCAGTACTTC.

The chain links TRBV6-1 to TRBJ2-1; TRBD2 matches 12 bases. CDR1 is MNHNS, CDR2 SASEGT, per germline. V shed 4 bases, J shed 6 bases, and the junction held 7 bases outside the gene matches. This CDR3 comprises 16 residues. The CDR3 nucleotides are TGTGCCAGCAGTGCCCGACTAGCGGGAGACCTCAATGAGCAGTTCTTC. The encoded protein is CASSARLAGDLNEQFF.

This clone was recorded a few times. The chain is built from TRBV5-4 and TRBJ1-4, with TRBD1 identical over 8 bases. V was pared by 4 bases and J by 6 bases, with 11 bases of the junction left unmatched. The germline CDR1 and CDR2 sequences are SGHNT and YYREEE (reference sequence). The CDR3 totals 16 residues. The CDR3 reads CASSDRQGLGDEKLFF. For the CDR3, the DNA is TGTGCCAGCAGCGACAGACAGGGGCTAGGGGATGAAAAACTGTTTTTT. Full variable domain (outside the CDR3, taken from reference TRBV5-4 and TRBJ1-4): ETGVTQSPTHLIKTRGQQVTLRCSSQSGHNTVSWYQQALGQGPQFIFQYYREEENGRGNFPPRFSGLQFPNYSSELNVNALELDDSALYLCASSDRQGLGDEKLFFGSGTQLSVL.

V gene TRBV11-2 combines with J gene TRBJ2-2; no firm D call. This CDR3 has 16 residues. CDR1 and CDR2 from the germline V gene are SGHAT and FQNNGV. V lost 3 bases, J lost 0 bases, and 11 bases lay in between. DNA of the CDR3: TGTGCCAGCAGCTTCCAGCTATACGCGAACACCGGGGAGCTGTTTTTT. Translated: CASSFQLYANTGELFF.

The chain has TRBV19 and TRBJ1-3; D call uncertain. V dropped 10 bases and J dropped 0 bases, with 16 bases sitting between them. This CDR3 is built from 15 residues. The germline CDR1 and CDR2 sequences are LNHDA and SQIVND (reference sequence). The CDR3 protein is CATQTRPFSGNTIYF. The CDR3 DNA is TGTGCCACCCAGACCCGGCCCTTCTCTGGAAACACCATATATTTT.

The V gene is TRBV18, the J gene TRBJ2-2, with a tentative D call TRBD1 (5 bases). CDR3 length: 16 residues. Germline V gene data show CDR1 as KGHSH and CDR2 as LQKENI. Trimming left V 6 bases short and J 0 bases short, with 14 bases between. The CDR3 loop reads CASSRQEGANTGELFF. As DNA, the CDR3 is TGTGCCAGCTCCCGCCAGGAAGGGGCGAACACCGGGGAGCTGTTTTTT.

The chain is built from TRBV19 and TRBJ2-3; D is undetermined. This CDR3 contains 13 residues. Germline values: CDR1 LNHDA, CDR2 SQIVND (reference sequence). V was cut by 3 bases and J by 1 base, with 5 bases left in between. The CDR3 coding sequence is TGTGCCAGTAGTATCGACGGCACAGATACGCAGTATTTT. This sequence encodes CASSIDGTDTQYF.